The T cell receptor beta chain described here comes from a study of blood T cells in healthy people across ages. Notes on the study in general: The fall in TCR beta diversity per million T cells was roughly linear with age. Donors of long life had a larger count of naive CD4+ cells and greater diversity than aged donors.

Worth noting for this clonotype: What it binds is unknown.

Primed by a sample-barcoded 5' primer and a J-beta primer mix, a second PCR proceeded for about 6 to 11 cycles. Each CDR3 protein is one row after TCRdb ran MiXCR on the 5' RACE reads. Among more than 450,000 distinct CDR3 sequences listed, about 28% were seen once. Germline V gene sequence: CDR1 LNHNV, CDR2 YYDKDF (reference sequence). The CDR3 totals 17 residues. These same records also appear under a second study, on T cells of mothers and their children.

Sequenced sample: blood. The chain joins TRBV15 to TRBJ2-7; 7 bases map to TRBD2. The J call may be mistaken, given a closer DNA end match to TRBJ2-5. The sequence was collected from a boy between 2 and 15 years old in good health. In nucleotides, the CDR3 is TGTGCCACCAGCAGAGAAGATTCGGGAGGATGGGGAGAGACCCAGTACTTC. This encodes CATSREDSGGWGETQYF.